A selection of T cell receptor beta chains follows, all from one sample in a study of long-term antiretroviral therapy in people with HIV. Some clones are missing from TCRdb's copy, which holds only in-frame ones; the method was immunoSEQ multiplex PCR. The repertoire has roughly 42,000 clones, around 85% of them found once; the top ten carry 4%. This material consisted of unsorted PBMCs, taken 1.2 years after starting antiretroviral therapy. The receptors stem from a woman aged 45-59 years with HIV. CDR3s include the opening cysteine and the closing phenylalanine or tryptophan. D genes are given only for firm matches. Size tells how often a clone was seen (once, few, many) or the class of an expanded clone, and some rows leave it out.

clone size: -
D gene: -
V gene: TRBV6-1
J gene: TRBJ2-5
CDR3 protein: CASSPGRFRVETQYF
CDR3 DNA: TGTGCCAGCAGCCCGGGGAGGTTCCGGGTGGAGACCCAGTACTTC

clone size: -
D gene: -
V gene: TRBV2
J gene: TRBJ1-2
CDR3 protein: CASSEPFSYGYTF
CDR3 DNA: TGTGCCAGCAGCGAACCTTTCAGCTATGGCTACACCTTC

clone size: -
D gene: TRBD2
V gene: TRBV7-7
J gene: TRBJ2-5
CDR3 protein: CASRVGLAGKETQYF
CDR3 DNA: TGTGCTAGCAGAGTTGGACTAGCGGGGAAAGAGACCCAGTACTTC

clone size: -
D gene: TRBD1
V gene: TRBV6-5
J gene: TRBJ1-1
CDR3 protein: CASSLDRGLEAFF
CDR3 DNA: TGTGCCAGCAGTTTAGACAGGGGGCTTGAAGCTTTCTTT

clone size: -
D gene: -
V gene: TRBV7-8
J gene: TRBJ1-3
CDR3 protein: CASSLVGNTIYF
CDR3 DNA: TGTGCCAGCAGCCTCGTCGGAAACACCATATATTTT

clone size: -
D gene: -
V gene: TRBV7-2
J gene: TRBJ1-6
CDR3 protein: CASSSGAGDLNSPLHF
CDR3 DNA: TGTGCCAGCAGCTCGGGGGCAGGGGACCTCAATTCACCCCTCCACTTT

clone size: -
D gene: -
V gene: TRBV19
J gene: TRBJ1-4
CDR3 protein: CASSMTSTNEKLFF
CDR3 DNA: TGTGCCAGTAGTATGACATCAACTAATGAAAAACTGTTTTTT

clone size: -
D gene: -
V gene: TRBV11-2
J gene: TRBJ1-5
CDR3 protein: CASSYYNQPQHF
CDR3 DNA: TGTGCCAGCAGCTATTATAATCAGCCCCAGCATTTT

clone size: once
D gene: -
V gene: TRBV10-3
J gene: TRBJ1-3
CDR3 protein: CAITENSGNTIYF
CDR3 DNA: TGTGCCATCACCGAAAACTCTGGAAACACCATATATTTT

clone size: few
D gene: -
V gene: TRBV6-5
J gene: TRBJ1-6
CDR3 protein: CASRMGRGSPLHF
CDR3 DNA: TGTGCCAGCAGGATGGGACGCGGTTCACCCCTCCACTTT

clone size: -
D gene: TRBD1
V gene: TRBV7-9
J gene: TRBJ2-7
CDR3 protein: CASGGQDRTRFSYEQYF
CDR3 DNA: TGTGCCAGCGGGGGACAGGACAGAACACGTTTCTCCTACGAGCAGTACTTC

clone size: -
D gene: -
V gene: TRBV11-2
J gene: TRBJ1-4
CDR3 protein: CASSLDEDSAPYISPEKLFF
CDR3 DNA: TGTGCCAGCAGCTTAGACGAGGACAGTGCGCCTTACATATCCCCCGAAAAACTGTTTTTT

clone size: -
D gene: -
V gene: TRBV5-1
J gene: TRBJ1-1
CDR3 protein: CASSLDRADTEAFF
CDR3 DNA: TGCGCCAGCAGCTTGGACAGGGCAGACACTGAAGCTTTCTTT

clone size: -
D gene: -
V gene: TRBV2
J gene: TRBJ2-1
CDR3 protein: CASRQGLDEQFF
CDR3 DNA: TGTGCCAGCAGACAGGGATTGGATGAGCAGTTCTTC

clone size: few
D gene: TRBD1
V gene: TRBV27
J gene: TRBJ1-6
CDR3 protein: CASSARDRGSNSPLHF
CDR3 DNA: TGTGCCAGCAGTGCCCGGGACAGGGGGTCTAATTCACCCCTCCACTTT

clone size: -
D gene: -
V gene: TRBV9
J gene: TRBJ2-3
CDR3 protein: CASSVPSRGPYTDTQYF
CDR3 DNA: TGTGCCAGCAGCGTCCCTTCTCGGGGGCCGTACACAGATACGCAGTATTTT

clone size: -
D gene: -
V gene: TRBV7-6
J gene: TRBJ1-2
CDR3 protein: CASSFRDEANYGYTF
CDR3 DNA: TGTGCCAGCAGCTTCAGGGACGAAGCTAACTATGGCTACACCTTC

clone size: -
D gene: -
V gene: TRBV5-1
J gene: TRBJ2-6
CDR3 protein: CASSLRGATSPGANVLTF
CDR3 DNA: TGCGCCAGCAGCCTCCGGGGGGCTACCTCTCCTGGGGCCAACGTCCTGACTTTC

clone size: -
D gene: -
V gene: TRBV7-9
J gene: TRBJ1-4
CDR3 protein: CASSLDGISALNEKLFF
CDR3 DNA: TGTGCCAGCAGCTTAGATGGTATATCAGCCCTTAATGAAAAACTGTTTTTT

clone size: -
D gene: TRBD1
V gene: TRBV7-2
J gene: TRBJ1-2
CDR3 protein: CASSHPGQGLIYGYTF
CDR3 DNA: TGTGCCAGCAGCCACCCGGGACAGGGGTTGATCTATGGCTACACCTTC

clone size: -
D gene: -
V gene: TRBV4-3
J gene: TRBJ1-1
CDR3 protein: CASSRGQLSSEAFF
CDR3 DNA: TGCGCCAGCAGCCGAGGACAGCTGAGTAGTGAAGCTTTCTTT

clone size: -
D gene: -
V gene: TRBV5-8
J gene: TRBJ2-7
CDR3 protein: CASSMEVGLREQYF
CDR3 DNA: TGTGCCAGCAGCATGGAGGTTGGGTTGCGCGAGCAGTACTTC

clone size: -
D gene: -
V gene: TRBV2
J gene: TRBJ1-5
CDR3 protein: CASSGDSGNQPQHF
CDR3 DNA: TGTGCCAGCAGTGGCGACAGCGGCAATCAGCCCCAGCATTTT

clone size: -
D gene: TRBD1
V gene: TRBV11-1
J gene: TRBJ2-4
CDR3 protein: CASSPHFGGQGNIQYF
CDR3 DNA: TGTGCCAGCAGCCCCCACTTTGGGGGACAGGGGAACATTCAGTACTTC

clone size: -
D gene: -
V gene: TRBV11-2
J gene: TRBJ1-3
CDR3 protein: CASSSRGLQGSGNTIYF
CDR3 DNA: TGTGCCAGCAGCTCAAGGGGCCTACAGGGTTCTGGAAACACCATATATTTT

clone size: few
D gene: -
V gene: TRBV6-6
J gene: TRBJ1-6
CDR3 protein: CASRPTGNNSPLHF
CDR3 DNA: TGTGCCAGCAGGCCTACAGGGAATAATTCACCCCTCCACTTT

clone size: -
D gene: -
V gene: TRBV18
J gene: TRBJ2-7
CDR3 protein: CASSRANTQGEQYF
CDR3 DNA: TGTGCCAGCTCACGAGCCAACACCCAGGGCGAGCAGTACTTC